This entry lists 17 T cell receptor beta chains sequenced from one sample in a study of control samples from healthy donors and cancer patients. Clones were sequenced by immunoSEQ multiplex PCR, and TCRdb holds only the in-frame ones, with some missing. The table lists about 150,000 clones, 88% of them singletons. The sample comprised blood. The source of these receptors is a man between 18 and 29 years old in good health.

This chain connects TRBV19 to TRBJ1-2, with D possibly TRBD1 on 5 matching bases. The CDR3 loop spans 14 amino acids. CDR1 and CDR2 (germline): LNHDA, SQIVND (reference sequence). With 7 bases removed from V and 7 bases from J, the gap between germline ends came to 19 bases. The CDR3 spells CASTPVRGSRGYTF. CDR3 in DNA: TGTGCCAGTACCCCGGTGCGGGGGTCTCGTGGCTACACCTTC.

V is TRBV10-3 and J is TRBJ2-5; D is ambiguous. Between the trimmed V and J ends, which lost 6 bases and 0 bases, there was a span of 8 bases. The CDR3 has 13 amino acids. Germline CDR1 ENHRY, CDR2 SYGVKD. The CDR3 DNA follows: TGTGCCATCAGCCCTACACACCAAGAGACCCAGTACTTC. Encoded protein: CAISPTHQETQYF.

CDR3 amino acids: CASSYHRGQQEKLFF. The CDR3 DNA reads TGTGCCAGCAGTTACCACAGGGGGCAGCAGGAAAAACTGTTTTTT. The chain employs TRBV6-5 and TRBJ1-4; 9 bases align to TRBD1. The CDR3 runs to 15 residues. Looked up from germline, CDR1 is MNHEY and CDR2 is SVGAGI. V was pared by 2 bases and J by 8 bases, with 6 bases of the junction left unmatched.

The J gene is TRBJ2-5, the V gene TRBV5-5; either TRBD1 or TRBD2 may fit D (5 bases each). V lost 0 bases and J 4 bases, leaving 13 bases between the germline ends. Per germline, CDR1 SGHKS and CDR2 YYEKEE (reference sequence). The CDR3 spans 15 residues. CDR3 residues: CASSLAQGAGETQYF. In DNA, the CDR3 is TGTGCCAGCAGCTTGGCGCAGGGCGCGGGAGAGACCCAGTACTTC.

The chain employs TRBV4-1 and TRBJ1-4; the D gene is possibly TRBD1 (6 bases). V gave up 8 bases and J gave up 8 bases, with 12 bases separating them. This CDR3 region has 12 residues. Germline V gives CDR1 MGHRA, CDR2 YSYEKL. CDR3 sequence: CASRDTREKLFF. CDR3 bases: TGCGCCAGCCGGGACACTAGGGAAAAACTGTTTTTT.

This chain joins TRBV18 and TRBJ1-1; D is possibly TRBD1 (6 bases). Trimming took off 4 bases at V and 0 bases at J, with 15 bases between the two ends. Germline V lookup: CDR1 KGHSH, CDR2 LQKENI. CDR3 length equals 16 residues. Here the CDR3 reads CASSRQEFGLNTEAFF. The DNA of the CDR3 is TGTGCCAGCTCACGACAGGAATTCGGTCTGAACACTGAAGCTTTCTTT.

This clone is a singleton in its sample. The J gene is TRBJ2-7, the V gene TRBV7-2; no definite D call. CDR1 SGHTA and CDR2 FQGNSA come from the germline V gene. Trimming left V 2 bases short and J 7 bases short, with 9 bases between. CDR3 length: 12 amino acids. CDR3 residues: CASSLNGWEQYF. CDR3 nucleotide sequence: TGTGCCAGCAGCTTAAACGGCTGGGAGCAGTACTTC. Together with reference TRBV7-2 and TRBJ2-7, the CDR3 gives the full variable domain: GAGVSQSPSNKVTEKGKDVELRCDPISGHTALYWYRQSLGQGLEFLIYFQGNSAPDKSGLPSDRFSAERTGGSVSTLTIQRTQQEDSAVYLCASSLNGWEQYFGPGTRLTVT.

The rearrangement links TRBV3-1 (or the pseudogene TRBV3-2) to TRBJ1-4; no reliable D call. Germline CDR1 reads LGHDT; CDR2 reads YNNKEL (reference sequence). V lost 4 bases and J 10 bases, leaving 13 bases between the germline ends. The CDR3 loop spans 13 amino acids. This CDR3 is CASSLRLGGKLFF. In DNA, the CDR3 is TGTGCCAGCAGCCTCCGTCTGGGTGGAAAACTGTTTTTT.

This clone showed up just once. V gene TRBV10-3 combines with J gene TRBJ1-1, with a tentative D call TRBD1 (6 bases). The germline V gene has CDR1 ENHRY and CDR2 SYGVKD. The CDR3 loop spans 14 amino acids. Between the trimmed V and J ends, which lost 7 bases and 2 bases, there was a span of 14 bases. The CDR3: CAITEQGFNTEAFF. The CDR3 DNA is TGTGCCATCACCGAACAGGGATTTAACACTGAAGCTTTCTTT.

V is TRBV6-6 and J is TRBJ1-1, with D possibly being TRBD1 (5 bases). The CDR3 extends over 11 amino acids. V lost 0 bases and J lost 12, with 8 bases in between. CDR1 is MNHNY and CDR2 is SVGAGI in the germline V gene (reference sequence). CDR3 protein: CASSYSGVSFF. In DNA, the CDR3 is TGTGCCAGCAGTTACTCAGGGGTGTCTTTCTTT.

The chain uses TRBV28 and TRBJ1-4, with unresolved D. V was cut by 5 bases and J by 7 bases, with 17 bases left in between. Germline CDR1 MDHEN, CDR2 SYDVKM. The CDR3 sequence is 15 residues long. As DNA, the CDR3 is TGTGCCAGCAGTCCCGACTGGAGGTACGGTGAAAAACTGTTTTTT. Amino acid sequence: CASSPDWRYGEKLFF.

The sample holds a few counts of this clone. Within the sample, other DNA sequences also encode this same CDR3. This sequence joins TRBV7-9 and TRBJ2-3, with D possibly TRBD2 on 5 matching bases. V lost 3 bases and J lost 2, with 9 bases in between. Germline V gene lookup returns CDR1 SEHNR and CDR2 FQNEAQ (reference sequence). This CDR3 spans 14 amino acids. The CDR3 DNA is TGTGCCAGCAGCTTTGCCGGGAACACAGATACGCAGTATTTT. Translation gives CASSFAGNTDTQYF.

V gene TRBV18 combines with J gene TRBJ2-5, with TRBD1 matching 9 bases. CDR3 size: 15 residues. Losses at the gene ends were 3 bases for V and 1 base for J; bases not matched to a gene: 3. Germline V lookup: CDR1 KGHSH, CDR2 LQKENI. DNA for the CDR3: TGTGCCAGCTCACCCCGGGACAGGGTCCAAGAGACCCAGTACTTC. Encoded protein: CASSPRDRVQETQYF.

The chain couples TRBV6-6 to TRBJ1-2; D may be TRBD1 (5 bases). CDR1 is MNHNY and CDR2 is SVGAGI in the germline V gene (reference sequence). The CDR3 has 15 amino acids. The V end lost 6 bases, the J end lost 0 bases, and 14 bases lay between the germline ends. The CDR3 DNA reads as TGTGCCAGCAGGTACGGGGCAAGGACTAACTATGGCTACACCTTC. Its protein is CASRYGARTNYGYTF.

The chain is built from TRBV4-1 and TRBJ1-1; no clear D. CDR3 size: 13 residues. In germline, CDR1 is MGHRA, CDR2 YSYEKL. V was clipped by 2 bases and J by 7 bases, with 11 bases between them. CDR3: CASSQPRRREAFF. Here the CDR3 DNA reads TGCGCCAGCAGCCAACCGAGACGCCGTGAAGCTTTCTTT.

The chain recombines TRBV5-6 with TRBJ1-2; 7 nucleotides agree with TRBD1. The V and J ends lost 3 bases and 6 bases, in that order; junction bases with no gene match: 5. Germline CDR1 is SGHDT and CDR2 is YYEEEE. This CDR3 has 13 amino acids. The CDR3 nucleotides are TGTGCCAGCAGCTGGGGACAGATTGATGGCTACACCTTC. As protein: CASSWGQIDGYTF.

The chain has TRBV13 and TRBJ1-2; 11 positions agree with TRBD1. CDR1 PRHDT and CDR2 FYEKMQ come from the germline V gene (reference sequence). After removal of 4 bases from V and 1 base from J, the junction contained 2 bases not matched to a gene. There are 15 residues in the CDR3. The CDR3 sequence is CASSSGTGGNYGYTF. Here the CDR3 DNA reads TGTGCCAGCAGCTCAGGGACAGGGGGTAACTATGGCTACACCTTC.